Below are 27 T cell receptor beta chains sequenced from a single sample in a study of cytomegalovirus exposure and HLA in healthy donors. PCR employed 60 Vbeta and 13 Jbeta primers. The method was immunoSEQ multiplex PCR; TCRdb's version includes in-frame clones alone and lacks a portion of them. Of some 110,000 clones listed, 80% are singletons. Sequencing was done on a sample of PBMCs. Receptors were obtained from a man aged 25 to 40 in good health and CMV-seronegative.

V and J are TRBV2 and TRBJ2-3, with 11 bases fitting TRBD2. Per the germline V gene, CDR1 is SNHLY and CDR2 is FYNNEI. J lost 2 bases, V lost 9 bases, and 4 bases had no gene match. The CDR3 runs 14 residues. CDR3 sequence (DNA): TGTGCCAGTCTTAGCGGGGGGGCCACAGATACGCAGTATTTT. Its translation is CASLSGGATDTQYF.

The chain recombines TRBV11-2 with TRBJ1-6; 8 bases match TRBD1. The CDR3 contains 15 residues. The ends lost 5 bases at V and 8 bases at J; junction bases unmatched: 8. Per germline, CDR1 SGHAT and CDR2 FQNNGV. The CDR3 DNA reads as TGTGCCAGCAGCGCCGGACAGGGATTAGATTCACCCCTCCACTTT. Protein product: CASSAGQGLDSPLHF. The full variable domain, completed using reference TRBV11-2 and TRBJ1-6, is EAGVAQSPRYKIIEKRQSVAFWCNPISGHATLYWYQQILGQGPKLLIQFQNNGVVDDSQLPKDRFSAERLKGVDSTLKIQPAKLEDSAVYLCASSAGQGLDSPLHFGNGTRLTVT.

The chain links TRBV7-2 to TRBJ1-2; D gene uncertain. Trimming left V 2 bases short and J 6 bases short, with 16 bases between. Germline V gene sequence: CDR1 SGHTA, CDR2 FQGNSA. CDR3 length: 15 residues. DNA of the CDR3: TGTGCCAGCAGCTTATATTTATTTGGCCTGCATGGCTACACCTTC. This encodes CASSLYLFGLHGYTF.

This clone turned up a few times. The chain links TRBV10-3 to TRBJ1-2; 9 bases match TRBD1. Trimming cost V 7 bases and J 3 bases; bases outside gene matches: 9. The CDR3 sequence is 15 residues long. Germline CDR1 ENHRY, CDR2 SYGVKD. CDR3 DNA sequence: TGTGCCATCATTCCCGGGACAGGGTTTGACTATGGCTACACCTTC. Translated, it gives CAIIPGTGFDYGYTF.

This chain uses TRBV5-5 with TRBJ2-1, with 10 bases aligning to TRBD1. Germline CDR1 SGHKS, CDR2 YYEKEE (reference sequence). Unmatched junction bases numbered 13, after V lost 4 bases and J lost 6 bases. This CDR3 has 17 amino acids. CDR3 region: CASSVTTGTGVGNEQFF. The CDR3 DNA reads as TGTGCCAGCAGCGTTACTACCGGGACAGGGGTAGGCAATGAGCAGTTCTTC. The full variable domain, in which reference TRBV5-5 and TRBJ2-1 provide the parts outside the CDR3, is DAGVTQSPTHLIKTRGQQVTLRCSPISGHKSVSWYQQVLGQGPQFIFQYYEKEERGRGNFPDRFSARQFPNYSSELNVNALLLGDSALYLCASSVTTGTGVGNEQFFGPGTRLTVL.

In this sample, this clone turned up once. The chain is built from TRBV5-6 and TRBJ1-2; no definite D call. The germline CDR1 and CDR2 sequences are SGHDT and YYEEEE. The CDR3 extends over 13 amino acids. V was cut by 2 bases and J by 6 bases, with 11 bases left in between. In DNA, the CDR3 is TGTGCCAGCAGCTTATCAGGTATCCATGGCTACACCTTC. It encodes CASSLSGIHGYTF.

The rearrangement joins TRBV6-6 to TRBJ1-2; D perhaps matches TRBD1 (6 bases). The CDR3 extends over 10 amino acids. Trimming cost V 8 bases and J 8 bases, with 9 bases left between them. Germline V gives CDR1 MNHNY, CDR2 SVGAGI (reference sequence). As DNA, the CDR3 is TGTGCCAGCCGGGGGGCGGGCTACACCTTC. This translates into CASRGAGYTF.

In regard to this clone: A read error may produce the germline difference seen at one junction end. CDR3: CASSPRTGGSKNSQYF. The CDR3 DNA reads as TGCGCCAGCAGCCCTAGGACAGGAGGATCCAAAAACAGTCAGTACTTC. The V gene is TRBV4-3, the J gene TRBJ2-4; the match to TRBD1 covers 7 bases. This CDR3 is built from 16 residues. CDR1 and CDR2 from the germline V gene are LGHNA and YSLEER.

This chain links TRBV4-3 with TRBJ1-6; unclear D gene. Between the trimmed V and J ends, which lost 1 base and 9 bases, there was a span of 13 bases. The CDR3 extends over 15 amino acids. Germline-derived CDR1 and CDR2 are LGHNA and YSLEER. The chain's CDR3 is CASSQVMEGSSPLHF. Here the CDR3 DNA reads TGCGCCAGCAGCCAAGTGATGGAGGGAAGTTCACCCCTCCACTTT.

The chain is built from TRBV6-5 and TRBJ2-7, with TRBD2 identical over 9 bases. The CDR3 has 14 amino acids. V gave up 8 bases and J gave up 6 bases; unmatched junction bases: 11. Germline-derived CDR1 and CDR2 are MNHEY and SVGAGI. The CDR3 loop is CASRHNGGGGEQYF. CDR3 coding DNA: TGTGCCAGCCGTCACAATGGCGGGGGGGGCGAGCAGTACTTC.

The rearrangement links TRBV19 to TRBJ2-4, with 7 bases that match TRBD1. The CDR3 is 18 amino acids. The V gene end was trimmed by 2 bases and the J gene end by 3 bases; junction bases not matched to a gene: 13. Germline assignment: CDR1 LNHDA and CDR2 SQIVND (reference sequence). The CDR3: CASSIIGTVTLNKNIQYF. Here the CDR3 DNA reads TGTGCCAGTAGTATAATAGGGACAGTTACTTTAAACAAAAACATTCAGTACTTC.

The V gene is TRBV28, the J gene TRBJ2-2; no clear D gene. CDR3 size: 15 residues. V was shortened by 3 bases and J by 5 bases, with 13 bases between the two germline ends. Looked up from germline, CDR1 is MDHEN and CDR2 is SYDVKM. CDR3 loop: CASSFRLGGTGELFF. In DNA form, the CDR3 reads TGTGCCAGCAGTTTTCGGCTTGGCGGTACCGGGGAGCTGTTTTTT.

V gene TRBV5-8 combines with J gene TRBJ1-2; D might be TRBD1 (6 bases). With 2 bases removed from V and 4 bases from J, the gap between germline ends came to 12 bases. Looked up from germline, CDR1 is SGHTS and CDR2 is YDEGEE. CDR3 length equals 14 residues. CDR3 loop: CASSFPDRSYGYTF. CDR3 DNA sequence: TGTGCCAGCAGCTTTCCTGACAGGTCCTATGGCTACACCTTC.

The V call is TRBV9, the J call TRBJ2-5; 10 bases agree with TRBD2. Trimming at V came to 3 bases and at J to 1 base, leaving 12 bases not matched to a gene. Germline lookup yields CDR1 SGDLS and CDR2 YYNGEE. The CDR3 is 18 residues long. CDR3 nucleotides: TGTGCCAGCAGCGCTGGACTAAAGCGGGGGGGCCCCCAAGAGACCCAGTACTTC. Protein sequence: CASSAGLKRGGPQETQYF.

The CDR3, as DNA: TGCGCCAGCAGTGAAGAGGCTATTACCTACGAGCAGTACTTC. Its protein is CASSEEAITYEQYF. This chain joins TRBV10-2 and TRBJ2-7, with D hard to call. The CDR3 has 14 residues. Germline assignment: CDR1 WSHSY and CDR2 SAAADI. V lost 3 bases and J 2 bases, leaving 11 bases between the germline ends.

The V and J genes are TRBV5-6 and TRBJ2-5, with D possibly TRBD2 on 6 matching bases. With 4 bases removed from V and 2 bases from J, the gap between germline ends came to 15 bases. The CDR3 is 15 residues long. Germline V gene lookup returns CDR1 SGHDT and CDR2 YYEEEE. CDR3 bases: TGTGCCAGCAGCCTCCGGGAGTTACCTCAAGAGACCCAGTACTTC. Protein sequence: CASSLRELPQETQYF.

CDR3 sequence: CASSPGTPEPLHF. The CDR3 DNA sequence: TGCGCCAGCAGCCCCGGGACACCAGAACCCCTCCACTTT. This rearrangement joins TRBV5-1 to TRBJ1-6, with D possibly matching TRBD1 (6 bases). The ends were cut back, 4 bases at V and 12 bases at J, with 14 bases in the middle. Per germline, CDR1 SGHRS and CDR2 YFSETQ. The CDR3 extends over 13 amino acids.

This rearrangement joins TRBV12-2 to TRBJ2-7; the table calls TRBD1, which could not be checked here. TRBV12-2 has pseudogene status. CDR3 length: 16 residues. The CDR3 sequence is CASRLGPGQRSHEQYF. The CDR3 DNA sequence: TGTGCAAGTCGCTTAGGACCGGGACAAAGGTCCCACGAGCAGTACTTC.

The sample holds one count of this clone. This chain connects TRBV6-6 to TRBJ1-2, with a weak D call TRBD1 (6 bases). Germline CDR1 MNHNY, CDR2 SVGAGI (reference sequence). V lost 6 bases to trimming and J lost 4 bases, with 15 bases between them. This CDR3 contains 14 residues. The CDR3 loop reads CASSLDGQTYGYTF. CDR3 coding DNA: TGTGCCAGCAGCCTCGACGGACAGACCTATGGCTACACCTTC.

This clone was recorded a few times. The chain has TRBV2 and TRBJ2-3; TRBD2 matches 10 bases. This CDR3 contains 18 residues. Per germline, CDR1 SNHLY and CDR2 FYNNEI. V was clipped by 1 base and J by 0 bases; unmatched bases: 7. The CDR3 DNA sequence: TGTGCCAGCAGTGAAGAGCCTGGACTAGCGGAGAGCACAGATACGCAGTATTTT. Its protein product is CASSEEPGLAESTDTQYF.

This chain joins TRBV5-1 and TRBJ2-2, with 7 bases matching TRBD1. CDR1 and CDR2 (germline): SGHRS, YFSETQ. V shed 6 bases and J 5 bases; nucleotides not matched to a gene: 13. The CDR3 consists of 16 residues. CDR3 amino acids: CASTRDRVVGTGELFF. The CDR3, as DNA: TGCGCCAGCACCCGAGACAGGGTCGTAGGGACCGGGGAGCTGTTTTTT.

This clone was detected only once. The chain links TRBV5-4 to TRBJ2-5; TRBD1 matches at 7 bases. The assigned J gene may be wrong: the sequence end matches TRBJ2-7 better. Germline V gene lookup returns CDR1 SGHNT and CDR2 YYREEE (reference sequence). The CDR3 contains 13 residues. DNA for the CDR3: TGTGCCAGCAGCTTGCGAGGGGGCCACGAGCAGTACTTC. It translates to CASSLRGGHEQYF.

J is TRBJ1-3 and V is TRBV6-4, with D maybe TRBD1 (5 bases). CDR3 size: 17 residues. The V end lost 8 bases, the J end lost 0 bases, and 20 bases lay between the germline ends. Germline V gives CDR1 MRHNA, CDR2 SNTAGT. The CDR3 loop reads CASRAEGIITSGNTIYF. DNA for the CDR3: TGTGCCAGCCGGGCGGAGGGGATCATTACCTCTGGAAACACCATATATTTT.

This clone has only one observation. The CDR3 DNA is TGTGCCAGCAGTGAATGGGCAGGGGTCCGCCAAGAGACCCAGTACTTC. Protein: CASSEWAGVRQETQYF. V usage is TRBV25-1 and J usage is TRBJ2-5; weak D call: TRBD1 (6 bases). Trimming left V 1 base short and J 1 base short, with 13 bases between. The germline V gene encodes CDR1 MGHDK and CDR2 SYGVNS. This CDR3 contains 16 residues.

The chain recombines TRBV27 with TRBJ2-1, with 9 bases fitting TRBD2. V dropped 0 bases and J dropped 9; count of bases not matched to a gene: 6. The CDR3 sequence is 15 residues long. Germline V gene data show CDR1 as MNHEY and CDR2 as SMNVEV (reference sequence). CDR3: CASSLSFAGGVEQFF. The CDR3 DNA reads TGTGCCAGCAGTTTATCTTTCGCGGGGGGGGTTGAGCAGTTCTTC.

The chain employs TRBV10-1 and TRBJ2-3, with 8 bases fitting TRBD2. CDR1 is WNHNN and CDR2 is SYGVQD in the germline V gene (reference sequence). Losses at the gene ends were 3 bases for V and 6 bases for J; bases not matched to a gene: 2. The CDR3 has 13 amino acids. The CDR3 DNA reads TGCGCCAGCAGTGACGGGGGGGCCGATACGCAGTATTTT. Its translation is CASSDGGADTQYF.

The chain combines TRBV6-5 with TRBJ2-7, with 7 nucleotides matching TRBD1. Germline assignment: CDR1 MNHEY and CDR2 SVGAGI. V trimming: 6 bases; J trimming: 3 bases; junction bases outside the gene matches: 8. The CDR3 contains 14 residues. The CDR3 DNA reads TGTGCCAGCAGAACCGGGACAGCCCTCTACGAGCAGTACTTC. Amino acids: CASRTGTALYEQYF.